Listed below are T cell receptor beta chains from one sample, sequenced in a study of blood T cell repertoires in COVID-19. TCRdb's copy holds only in-frame clones and misses some; the assay was immunoSEQ multiplex PCR. The data hold hundreds of thousands of clones, with roughly four fifths observed a single time. The source material was peripheral blood. These receptor sequences come from an older man with acute or convalescent COVID-19. The conserved cysteine and the conserved F or W are not part of the CDR3 here. The order of the fields is V gene, J gene, CDR3 protein.

TRBV5-1	TRBJ2-7	ASSPTAPSWVEQY
TRBV5-4	TRBJ1-2	ASSLALGQGAYT
TRBV7-9	TRBJ1-2	ASSLMAVNDYGYT
TRBV6-5	TRBJ1-1	ASSYRPTGGNTEAF
TRBV6-2/TRBV6-3	TRBJ2-5	ASSYGTSVQETQY
TRBV5-6	TRBJ1-1	ASSLGAEGLNTEAF
TRBV19	TRBJ2-1	ASSIDGSYYNEQF
TRBV5-8	TRBJ2-2	ASSSQESGELF
TRBV29-1	TRBJ2-5	SVEGGVQETQY
TRBV3-1/TRBV3-2	TRBJ2-3	ASSPRTGWSTDTQY
TRBV4-1	TRBJ1-5	ASSSDRTNAPQH
TRBV6-5	TRBJ2-7	ATPRGSPSSYEQY
TRBV5-1	TRBJ2-7	ASSLIGTSGSNHEQY
TRBV27	TRBJ2-7	ASTLSSVGSYEQY
TRBV5-4	TRBJ2-3	ASSPGTGAFYTQY
TRBV27	TRBJ1-6	ASSSYGTIYNSPLH
TRBV3-1/TRBV3-2	TRBJ1-6	ASSQTSPSALH
TRBV30	TRBJ1-1	AWSPGVKAF
TRBV12-3/TRBV12-4	TRBJ2-7	ASSRQREQY
TRBV19	TRBJ2-2	ATQRSGANTGELF
TRBV24-1	TRBJ2-1	ATTTGSSYNEQF
TRBV6-5	TRBJ1-2	ASSPQQGTHGYT
TRBV3-1/TRBV3-2	TRBJ1-2	ASSQDPFNINYGYT
TRBV18	TRBJ2-5	ASSPLRQGKETQY
TRBV30	TRBJ2-7	AWSRGQGLYEQY
TRBV28	TRBJ2-2	ASSLSRRELF
TRBV5-1	TRBJ2-6	ASSRRTGLGANVLT
TRBV5-1	TRBJ2-5	ASSLELAGQETQY
TRBV27	TRBJ2-3	ASSVRASGLTDTQY
TRBV28	TRBJ1-3	ASSLQASGNTIY
TRBV5-1	TRBJ2-2	ASSGLGAVNTGELF
TRBV6-5	TRBJ1-1	ASSFRSRPYTEAF
TRBV3-1/TRBV3-2	TRBJ1-1	ASSLRGRYTEAF
TRBV6-5	TRBJ1-1	ASSYSSSTEAF
TRBV18	TRBJ2-7	ASSPPDRGLSEQY
TRBV7-2	TRBJ2-7	ASSPPGGATYEQY
TRBV19	TRBJ2-5	ASSTAGAGPETQY